The T cell receptor (beta chain) under discussion was sequenced for a study of control samples from healthy donors and cancer patients. Trimming cost V 3 bases and J 8 bases; bases outside gene matches: 10. Looked up from germline, CDR1 is SGHVS and CDR2 is FNYEAQ. This CDR3 is 16 amino acids long. Sequenced by immunoSEQ multiplex PCR; TCRdb stores in-frame clones only, minus some. The sample carries about 49,000 clones, 86% recorded once. The sequence came from a woman between 45 and 65 years old with lung cancer. The specimen was PBMCs. The chain links TRBV7-6 to TRBJ2-1, with 10 positions matching TRBD2. CDR3 DNA: TGTGCCAGCAGCTTTATTAGCGGGGGGCCCGGGGATGAGCAGTTCTTC. It translates to CASSFISGGPGDEQFF. Combining the CDR3 with reference TRBV7-6 and TRBJ2-1 gives the whole variable domain GAGVSQSPRYKVTKRGQDVALRCDPISGHVSLYWYRQALGQGPEFLTYFNYEAQQDKSGLPNDRFSAERPEGSISTLTIQRTEQRDSAMYRCASSFISGGPGDEQFFGPGTRLTVL.